Sequencing of this TCR beta chain was carried out in a study of cytomegalovirus exposure and HLA in healthy donors. Study-level background: Of the donors genotyped, approximately 410 in all, 75% to 90% fell in the Caucasian-associated ancestry cluster.

As regards this clone: Its target is not known.

Researchers ran the PCR with 60 Vbeta and 13 Jbeta primers. Repertoires were generated with immunoSEQ multiplex PCR, while TCRdb's copy carries only in-frame clones and drops some. This table holds 130,000 to 150,000 clones, approximately 79% found once. General study points: Among TCR beta chains, those listed as cytomegalovirus-associated numbered more than 150. Association with HLA alleles at 0.05 false discovery rate was found for 16,951 TCR beta sequences in a later analysis. Usually a TCR sequence was rare, but some public TCRs were found in many donors.

The CDR3 spans 17 residues. V lost 2 bases, J lost 9 bases, and 10 bases stayed unmatched. CDR1 is MDHEN, CDR2 SYDVKM, per germline. V is TRBV28 and J is TRBJ1-6, with 10 bases matching TRBD1. This TCR came from a woman between 40 and 55 years old in good health and CMV-seropositive. Sequencing used PBMCs. The CDR3 region has the DNA TGTGCCAGCAGTTTAGGGCTGGGACAGGGGATCGGTTCACCCCTCCACTTT. Protein sequence: CASSLGLGQGIGSPLHF.